Each of the 31 T cell receptor beta chains below was sequenced from the same sample in a study of T-cell reconstitution after alpha-beta-depleted transplantation in children. The TCRbeta library was prepared with unique molecular identifiers. TCRdb independently ran MiXCR on the PCR reads; one entry per CDR3 protein. This sample has 330,000 or so distinct CDR3 sequences, with roughly 9.1% found just once. Sequencing used PBMCs, obtained before TCRalphabeta/CD19-depleted stem cell transplant. The receptors were sampled from a boy less than two years old with acute myeloid leukemia, due to receive a stem cell transplant.

The CDR3 DNA reads TGTGCCAGCAGGTTCGGGGGTTACTCAGTGAATGAGCAGTTCTTC. The encoded protein is CASRFGGYSVNEQFF. The gene calls are TRBV12-3 or TRBV12-4 and TRBJ2-1, with D maybe TRBD2 (6 bases). Trimming took off 6 bases at V and 7 bases at J, with 19 bases between the two ends. This CDR3 is built from 15 residues.

This clonotype was recorded many times. V gene TRBV7-8 combines with J gene TRBJ2-1; 9 bases line up with TRBD2. The CDR3 runs to 16 residues. The V segment lost 2 bases and the J segment 4 bases; nucleotides outside the gene matches: 6. Germline V CDR1 and CDR2: SGHVS, FQNEAQ. The CDR3 DNA reads as TGTGCCAGCAGCTTACCCGGGCTAGCGGGGTACAATGAGCAGTTCTTC. The encoded protein is CASSLPGLAGYNEQFF. The full variable domain, with the rest looked up from reference TRBV7-8 and TRBJ2-1, is GAGVSQSPRYKVAKRGQDVALRCDPISGHVSLFWYQQALGQGPEFLTYFQNEAQLDKSGLPSDRFFAERPEGSVSTLKIQRTQQEDSAVYLCASSLPGLAGYNEQFFGPGTRLTVL.

This clonotype was found many times. This rearrangement joins TRBV7-2 to TRBJ2-5, with 10 bases fitting TRBD2. Germline CDR1 SGHTA, CDR2 FQGNSA. V lost 4 bases, J lost 4 bases, and 12 bases stayed unmatched. The CDR3 has 17 residues. CDR3 sequence reads: CASSSLSGGSGLETQYF. The CDR3 DNA follows: TGTGCCAGCAGCTCACTTAGCGGGGGGAGTGGACTAGAGACCCAGTACTTC.

There are a few counts of this clonotype. The chain employs TRBV7-9 and TRBJ1-3; TRBD1 matches 10 bases. J was trimmed by 4 bases and V by 7 bases; bases with no gene match: 7. The CDR3 consists of 15 residues. Germline CDR1 is SEHNR and CDR2 is FQNEAQ (reference sequence). This CDR3 reads CASIWGQGSGNTIYF. DNA of the CDR3: TGTGCCAGCATCTGGGGACAGGGGTCCGGAAACACCATATATTTT.

This clonotype was detected ten times or more. The V gene is TRBV7-9, the J gene TRBJ2-1; 7 nucleotides line up with TRBD2. With 2 bases clipped from V and 3 bases from J, the junction kept 4 bases outside the gene matches. CDR1 is SEHNR and CDR2 is FQNEAQ in the germline V gene (reference sequence). The CDR3 is 15 amino acids. Written as DNA, the CDR3 is TGTGCCAGCAGCTTAAGCGGGGATAACTACAATGAGCAGTTCTTC. This codes for CASSLSGDNYNEQFF.

This clonotype has ten or more counts. This sequence joins TRBV5-5 and TRBJ2-7; weak D call: TRBD1 (8 bases). CDR3 length: 15 amino acids. The V end was cut by 3 bases, the J end by 5 bases, with 18 bases between. Germline lookup yields CDR1 SGHKS and CDR2 YYEKEE (reference sequence). CDR3 residues: CASSWGGRGHHEQYF. The DNA for the CDR3 is TGTGCCAGCAGCTGGGGGGGCAGGGGGCATCACGAGCAGTACTTC.

The rearrangement links TRBV7-2 to TRBJ2-1; 10 nucleotides align to TRBD2. CDR3 length: 16 residues. The ends lost 5 bases at V and 2 bases at J; junction bases unmatched: 6. Germline assignment: CDR1 SGHTA and CDR2 FQGNSA. DNA of the CDR3: TGTGCCAGCAGCCCCCTAGCGGGAGTGGCCTACAATGAGCAGTTCTTC. As protein: CASSPLAGVAYNEQFF.

As concerns this clonotype: This may be a read error: a much more frequent sequence differs by one nucleotide. This rearrangement joins TRBV27 to TRBJ2-1; possibly TRBD2 for D (7 bases). There are 15 residues in the CDR3. CDR1 and CDR2 (germline): MNHEY, SMNVEV (reference sequence). The CDR3 DNA reads as TGTGCCAGCAGTTTAGTCGGGGGGCCCTACAATGGGCAGTTCTTC. This translates into CASSLVGGPYNGQFF.

This clonotype showed up many times. The gene calls are TRBV7-9 and TRBJ2-7, with 8 positions matching TRBD1. The CDR3 extends over 15 amino acids. Germline V gene data show CDR1 as SEHNR and CDR2 as FQNEAQ (reference sequence). V lost 5 bases and J lost 4; bases outside the gene matches: 10. The CDR3 reads CASSARTGSDYEQYF. The DNA of the CDR3 is TGTGCCAGCAGCGCCCGGACAGGGTCGGATTACGAGCAGTACTTC.

The V gene is TRBV12-3 or TRBV12-4, the J gene TRBJ2-1; 9 bases agree with TRBD1. Losses at the gene ends were 3 bases for V and 1 base for J; bases not matched to a gene: 7. This CDR3 region has 17 residues. The CDR3 is CASSFPTGGRSYNEQFF. The CDR3 DNA reads TGTGCCAGCAGTTTCCCCACAGGGGGCAGGTCCTACAATGAGCAGTTCTTC.

This clonotype was seen repeatedly, ten times or more. V is TRBV28 and J is TRBJ2-4; D perhaps matches TRBD1 (6 bases). The CDR3 spans 14 residues. The V and J ends lost 6 bases and 7 bases respectively, with 16 bases between them. Germline-derived CDR1 and CDR2 are MDHEN and SYDVKM. CDR3 residues: CASRPGTSLNIQYF. The CDR3 DNA reads as TGTGCCAGCAGGCCGGGGACATCCTTGAACATTCAGTACTTC.

This CDR3 reads CSVHRTGRYTEAFF. The DNA of the CDR3 is TGCAGCGTACACCGGACAGGGAGGTACACTGAAGCTTTCTTT. This chain uses TRBV29-1 with TRBJ1-1; TRBD1 agrees at 8 bases. The CDR3 has 14 residues. Germline V CDR1 and CDR2: SQVTM, ANQGSEA. The V segment lost 6 bases and the J segment 3 bases; nucleotides outside the gene matches: 9.

This clonotype has a count of ten or more. The chain carries TRBV20-1 and TRBJ2-5; D possibly corresponds to TRBD2 (6 bases). This CDR3 is 14 amino acids long. Trimming pared 1 base from V and 6 bases from J, leaving 15 bases between. Per the germline V gene, CDR1 is DFQATT and CDR2 is SNEGSKA (reference sequence). As DNA, the CDR3 is TGCAGTGCTAGAGTCGGGGGTTTTATGAAGACCCAGTACTTC. Its translation is CSARVGGFMKTQYF.

This clonotype was picked up many times. The chain carries TRBV3-1 and TRBJ2-3, with D maybe TRBD2 (5 bases). CDR3 size: 16 residues. Trimming took 0 bases from V and 4 from J, leaving 14 bases between them. From germline, CDR1 is LGHDT and CDR2 YNNKEL (reference sequence). The CDR3 protein is CASSQDRRGLPDTQYF. Written as DNA, the CDR3 is TGTGCCAGCAGCCAAGACAGACGAGGACTGCCAGATACGCAGTATTTT.

The sample holds many counts of this clonotype. The chain employs TRBV28 and TRBJ1-2; D remains unclear. The CDR3 is made up of 17 amino acids. Germline V gene sequence: CDR1 MDHEN, CDR2 SYDVKM. The ends were cut back, 2 bases at V and 0 bases at J, with 16 bases in the middle. CDR3 bases: TGTGCCAGCAGTTTAAGTGGGGTTTTCCCTCCTAACTATGGCTACACCTTC. Protein product: CASSLSGVFPPNYGYTF.

This clonotype was detected a few times. The V gene is TRBV5-1, the J gene TRBJ2-3; 11 bases are a match to TRBD1. Germline lookup yields CDR1 SGHRS and CDR2 YFSETQ. J lost 2 bases, V lost 3 bases, and 17 bases had no gene match. The CDR3 contains 20 residues. The chain's CDR3 is CASSSRRDRGASIITDTQYF. Written as DNA, the CDR3 is TGCGCCAGCAGCTCCCGCCGGGACAGGGGGGCGTCGATTATCACAGATACGCAGTATTTT.

The rearrangement links TRBV7-9 to TRBJ2-7, with TRBD2 matching 7 bases. Germline trimming cut 2 bases from V and 3 bases from J; bases unmatched to any gene: 13. There are 17 residues in the CDR3. The germline V gene encodes CDR1 SEHNR and CDR2 FQNEAQ (reference sequence). The CDR3 DNA reads as TGTGCCAGCAGCTTAAGATCCACGGGAGGAAGCTACTACGAGCAGTACTTC. This translates into CASSLRSTGGSYYEQYF.

This clonotype has at least ten counts. The chain uses TRBV2 and TRBJ2-5, with D unresolved. This CDR3 spans 10 amino acids. The germline V gene has CDR1 SNHLY and CDR2 FYNNEI. The V and J ends lost 10 bases and 6 bases respectively, with 9 bases between them. The chain's CDR3 is CANDRQTQYF. The CDR3 DNA reads as TGTGCCAACGACCGGCAGACCCAGTACTTC.

Many counts were recorded for this clonotype. The rearrangement uses TRBV20-1 and TRBJ2-3, with D perhaps given as TRBD1 or TRBD2 (6 bases each). Trimming shortened V by 3 bases and J by 4 bases, and 11 bases separated the two germline ends. This CDR3 contains 13 residues. Germline CDR1 reads DFQATT; CDR2 reads SNEGSKA (reference sequence). CDR3: CSASEGGADTQYF. In DNA, the CDR3 is TGCAGTGCTAGCGAGGGGGGCGCAGATACGCAGTATTTT.

The sample holds many counts of this clonotype. The chain couples TRBV12-3 or TRBV12-4 to TRBJ2-3, with 9 bases aligning to TRBD2. The CDR3 contains 16 residues. Losses at the gene ends were 6 bases for V and 0 bases for J; bases not matched to a gene: 7. The CDR3 loop is CASRAGLASSTDTQYF. The CDR3 nucleotides are TGTGCCAGCAGGGCCGGACTAGCGTCTAGCACAGATACGCAGTATTTT.

This clonotype was detected ten times or more. The chain employs TRBV27 and TRBJ2-3; a possible D gene is TRBD2 (7 bases). Deletions cut 4 bases from V and 3 bases from J, with 17 bases between. The CDR3 contains 16 residues. CDR1 and CDR2 (germline): MNHEY, SMNVEV (reference sequence). The CDR3 DNA reads TGTGCCAGCAGTTGGCTAGGGGGGGCGAGGACAGATACGCAGTATTTT. Its protein is CASSWLGGARTDTQYF.

As to this clonotype: It may be a read error: a sequence one base away is much more abundant. The chain is built from TRBV12-3 or TRBV12-4 and TRBJ1-2; TRBD1 matches at 9 bases. The CDR3 covers 14 residues. The CDR3 sequence is CSSSPGTGLVGYTF. The CDR3 coding sequence is TGTTCCAGCAGCCCTGGGACAGGGTTAGTGGGCTACACCTTC.

In its sample, this clonotype was seen many times. This chain uses TRBV5-5 with TRBJ2-3, with D uncertain. Germline loops: CDR1 SGHKS, CDR2 YYEKEE (reference sequence). V was pared by 4 bases and J by 2 bases, with 8 bases between. CDR3 size: 13 residues. In DNA form, the CDR3 reads TGTGCCAGCAGCCCCCTAGTCACAGATACGCAGTATTTT. Translated, it gives CASSPLVTDTQYF.

This clonotype appeared many times. V and J are TRBV28 and TRBJ1-1; D is unclear. Germline-derived CDR1 and CDR2 are MDHEN and SYDVKM. This CDR3 is built from 11 residues. The germline V and J ends were trimmed by 10 bases and 6 bases, with 12 bases remaining between them. The CDR3 sequence is CATKATPEAFF. The DNA for the CDR3 is TGTGCCACTAAAGCTACTCCTGAAGCTTTCTTT.

This clonotype showed up just a few times. The chain recombines TRBV9 with TRBJ2-3, with 8 bases matching TRBD2. The CDR3 loop spans 16 amino acids. J gave up 3 bases and V 4 bases, and 10 bases lay outside the gene matches. Germline loops: CDR1 SGDLS, CDR2 YYNGEE. The CDR3 DNA sequence: TGTGCCAGCAGCTCTGACCGGGGGGGTACGACAGATACGCAGTATTTT. This gives the protein CASSSDRGGTTDTQYF.

This clonotype was counted many times. The genes are TRBV4-3 and TRBJ2-1; 9 bases are shared with TRBD2. After removal of 1 base from V and 3 bases from J, the junction contained 7 bases not matched to a gene. The CDR3 is 17 residues long. Germline V CDR1 and CDR2: LGHNA, YSLEER. This chain's CDR3 is CASSQGLAGGGYNEQFF. CDR3 nucleotides: TGCGCCAGCAGCCAAGGCCTTGCGGGAGGGGGCTACAATGAGCAGTTCTTC.

This clonotype was picked up a small number of times. The rearrangement uses TRBV7-8 and TRBJ2-1, with D possibly called TRBD1 or TRBD2 (6 bases each). Trimming removed 6 bases at V and 0 bases at J, with 21 bases between. The CDR3 totals 18 residues. Germline CDR1 reads SGHVS; CDR2 reads FQNEAQ. The CDR3 region has the DNA TGTGCCAGCAGAACCCGAGGGGGAGGTTATCGCTCCTACAATGAGCAGTTCTTC. It encodes CASRTRGGGYRSYNEQFF.

This clonotype occurred once. This may arise from a read error, as a much more abundant clone is one base away. The chain has TRBV7-9 and TRBJ1-4; 8 nucleotides match TRBD1. V lost 7 bases and J lost 8; bases outside the gene matches: 9. CDR1 is SEHNR and CDR2 is FQNEAQ in the germline V gene (reference sequence). This CDR3 region has 14 residues. The CDR3 DNA is TGTGCCAGCATCGGACAGGGCAAGGGAGAAAAACTGTTTTTT. The encoded protein is CASIGQGKGEKLFF.

This clonotype occurred many times. The rearrangement uses TRBV7-2 and TRBJ1-5; maybe TRBD1 (6 bases). The CDR3 loop spans 14 amino acids. Germline V gene lookup returns CDR1 SGHTA and CDR2 FQGNSA. V was cut by 4 bases and J by 4 bases, with 11 bases left in between. The CDR3 region has the DNA TGTGCCAGCAGCTCCTCGGACAGTAATCAGCCCCAGCATTTT. Translated: CASSSSDSNQPQHF. Full variable domain (rest looked up from reference TRBV7-2 and TRBJ1-5): GAGVSQSPSNKVTEKGKDVELRCDPISGHTALYWYRQSLGQGLEFLIYFQGNSAPDKSGLPSDRFSAERTGGSVSTLTIQRTQQEDSAVYLCASSSSDSNQPQHFGDGTRLSIL.

Many counts were recorded for this clonotype. The junction departs from the called germline gene at one end, perhaps through a read error. The chain employs TRBV11-2 and TRBJ2-3, with 9 nucleotides matching TRBD2. Germline CDR1 reads SGHAT; CDR2 reads FQNNGV. The CDR3 loop spans 13 amino acids. CDR3: CASGLAGADTQYF. In DNA, the CDR3 is TGTGCCAGCGGCTTAGCGGGAGCAGATACGCAGTATTTT.

As to this clonotype: A read error is possible here, since a much larger clone lies one base away. J is TRBJ1-1 and V is TRBV29-1; unclear D gene. Germline loops: CDR1 SQVTM, CDR2 ANQGSEA. The V end was cut by 8 bases, the J end by 7 bases, with 11 bases between. This CDR3 comprises 10 residues. The CDR3 coding sequence is TGCAGCATTCACTACGGTGAAGCTTTCTTT. Protein product: CSIHYGEAFF.